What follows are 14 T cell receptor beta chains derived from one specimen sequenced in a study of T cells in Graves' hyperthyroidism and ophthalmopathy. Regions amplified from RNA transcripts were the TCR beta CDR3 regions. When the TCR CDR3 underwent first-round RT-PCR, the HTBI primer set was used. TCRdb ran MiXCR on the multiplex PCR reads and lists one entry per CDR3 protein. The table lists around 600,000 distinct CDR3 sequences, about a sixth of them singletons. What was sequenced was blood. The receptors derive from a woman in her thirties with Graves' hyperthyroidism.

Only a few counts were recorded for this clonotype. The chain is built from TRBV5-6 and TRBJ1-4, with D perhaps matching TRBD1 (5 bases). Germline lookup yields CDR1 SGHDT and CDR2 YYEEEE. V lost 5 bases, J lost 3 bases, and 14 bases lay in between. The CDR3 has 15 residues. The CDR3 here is CASRKSGAANEKLFF. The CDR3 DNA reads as TGTGCCAGCAGAAAGAGTGGGGCGGCTAATGAAAAACTGTTTTTT.

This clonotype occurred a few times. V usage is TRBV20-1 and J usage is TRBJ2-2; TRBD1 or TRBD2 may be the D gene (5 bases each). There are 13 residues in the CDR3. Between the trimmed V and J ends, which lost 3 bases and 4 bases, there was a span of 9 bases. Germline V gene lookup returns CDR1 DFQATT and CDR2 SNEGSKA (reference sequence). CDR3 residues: CSARGGTTGELFF. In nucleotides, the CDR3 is TGCAGTGCTAGGGGTGGGACCACCGGGGAGCTGTTTTTT.

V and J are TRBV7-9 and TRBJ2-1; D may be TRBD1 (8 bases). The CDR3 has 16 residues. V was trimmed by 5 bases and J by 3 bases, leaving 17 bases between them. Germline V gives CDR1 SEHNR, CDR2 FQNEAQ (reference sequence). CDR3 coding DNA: TGTGCCAGCAGCCCTAGAAGCGGGACAGGCTACAATGAGCAGTTCTTC. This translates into CASSPRSGTGYNEQFF.

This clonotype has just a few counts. This CDR3 reads CASSYRENKAFF. In nucleotides, the CDR3 is TGTGCCAGCAGTTATCGGGAGAATAAAGCTTTCTTT. The J gene is TRBJ1-1, the V gene TRBV6-2 or TRBV6-3; D unresolved. Germline assignment: CDR1 MNHEY and CDR2 SVGEGT. The CDR3 runs 12 residues. The V end lost 3 bases, the J end lost 9 bases, and 11 bases lay between the germline ends.

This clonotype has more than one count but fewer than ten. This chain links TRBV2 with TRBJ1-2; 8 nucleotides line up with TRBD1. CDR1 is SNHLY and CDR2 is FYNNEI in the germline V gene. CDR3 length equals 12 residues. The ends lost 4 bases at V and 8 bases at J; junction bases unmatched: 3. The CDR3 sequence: CASSGQGFGYTF. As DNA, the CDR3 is TGTGCCAGCAGTGGACAGGGGTTCGGCTACACCTTC.

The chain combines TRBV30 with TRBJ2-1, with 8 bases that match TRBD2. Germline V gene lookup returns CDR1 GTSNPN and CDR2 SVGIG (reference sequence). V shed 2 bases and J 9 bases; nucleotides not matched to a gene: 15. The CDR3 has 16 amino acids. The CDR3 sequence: CAWSPTWDSGKAEQFF. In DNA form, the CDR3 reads TGTGCCTGGAGTCCCACTTGGGATAGCGGGAAGGCTGAGCAGTTCTTC.

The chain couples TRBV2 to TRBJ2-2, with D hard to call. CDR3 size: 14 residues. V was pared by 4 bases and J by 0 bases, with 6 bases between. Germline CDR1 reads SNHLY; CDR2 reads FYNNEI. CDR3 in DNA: TGTGCCAGCAGTGGCCCAGCGAACACCGGGGAGCTGTTTTTT. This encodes CASSGPANTGELFF.

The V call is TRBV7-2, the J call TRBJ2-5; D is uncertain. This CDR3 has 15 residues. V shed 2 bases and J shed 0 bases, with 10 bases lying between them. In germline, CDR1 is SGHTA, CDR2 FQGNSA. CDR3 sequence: CASSLSGQHQETQYF. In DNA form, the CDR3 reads TGTGCCAGCAGCTTAAGTGGGCAGCACCAAGAGACCCAGTACTTC.

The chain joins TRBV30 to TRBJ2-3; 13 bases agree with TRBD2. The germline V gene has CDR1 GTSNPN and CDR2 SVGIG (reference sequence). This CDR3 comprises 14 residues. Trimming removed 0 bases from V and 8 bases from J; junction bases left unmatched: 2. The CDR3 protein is CAWSVGLAGVTQYF. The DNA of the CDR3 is TGTGCCTGGAGTGTAGGACTAGCGGGAGTTACGCAGTATTTT.

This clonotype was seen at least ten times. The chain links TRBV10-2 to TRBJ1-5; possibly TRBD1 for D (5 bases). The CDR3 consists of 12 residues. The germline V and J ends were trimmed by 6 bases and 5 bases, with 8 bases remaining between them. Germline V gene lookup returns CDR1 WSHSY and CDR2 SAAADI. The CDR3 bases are TGCGCCAGCAGCCTACAGGATCAGCCCCAGCATTTT. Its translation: CASSLQDQPQHF.

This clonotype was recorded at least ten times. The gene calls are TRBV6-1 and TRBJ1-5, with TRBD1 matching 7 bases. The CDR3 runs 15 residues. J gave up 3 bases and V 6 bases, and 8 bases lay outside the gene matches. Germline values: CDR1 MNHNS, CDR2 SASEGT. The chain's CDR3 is CASRGLTGNNQPQHF. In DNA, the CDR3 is TGTGCCAGCAGGGGACTGACAGGGAACAATCAGCCCCAGCATTTT.

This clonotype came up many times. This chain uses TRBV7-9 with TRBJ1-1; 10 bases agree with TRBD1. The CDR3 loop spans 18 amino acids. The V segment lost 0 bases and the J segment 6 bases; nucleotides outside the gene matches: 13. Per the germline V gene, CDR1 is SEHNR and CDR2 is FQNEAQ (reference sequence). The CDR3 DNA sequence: TGTGCCAGCAGCTTAGCCTATGACAGGGGGCGAAGGTACGCTGAAGCTTTCTTT. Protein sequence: CASSLAYDRGRRYAEAFF.

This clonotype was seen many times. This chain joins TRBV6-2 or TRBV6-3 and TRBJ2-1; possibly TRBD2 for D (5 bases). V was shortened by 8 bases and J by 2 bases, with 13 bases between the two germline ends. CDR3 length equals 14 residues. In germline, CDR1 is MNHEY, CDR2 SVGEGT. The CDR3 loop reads CASSSAGAYNEQFF. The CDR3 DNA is TGTGCCAGCTCATCTGCCGGGGCCTACAATGAGCAGTTCTTC.

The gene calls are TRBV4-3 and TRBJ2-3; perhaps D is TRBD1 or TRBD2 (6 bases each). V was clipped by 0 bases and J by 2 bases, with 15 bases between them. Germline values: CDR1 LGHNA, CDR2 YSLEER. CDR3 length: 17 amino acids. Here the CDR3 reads CASSQDGGRAHTDTQYF. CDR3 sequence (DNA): TGCGCCAGCAGCCAAGATGGGGGGCGGGCCCACACAGATACGCAGTATTTT.